This TCR beta chain was observed in a study of blood T cell repertoires in COVID-19. The CDR3 length is 14 residues. The germline V gene has CDR1 MGHRA and CDR2 YSYEKL. The ends lost 3 bases at V and 4 bases at J; junction bases unmatched: 3. TCRdb's copy holds only in-frame clones and misses some; the assay was immunoSEQ multiplex PCR. The data contain a few hundred thousand clones, 65% to 90% of them singletons. The J gene is TRBJ1-1, the V gene TRBV4-1; 9 nucleotides match TRBD1. Input material: peripheral blood. The TCR comes from a woman aged 45-59 years with acute or convalescent COVID-19. The CDR3 DNA follows: TGCGCCAGCAGCCAGGGACAGGGTGGCACTGAAGCTTTCTTT. Its translation is CASSQGQGGTEAFF.